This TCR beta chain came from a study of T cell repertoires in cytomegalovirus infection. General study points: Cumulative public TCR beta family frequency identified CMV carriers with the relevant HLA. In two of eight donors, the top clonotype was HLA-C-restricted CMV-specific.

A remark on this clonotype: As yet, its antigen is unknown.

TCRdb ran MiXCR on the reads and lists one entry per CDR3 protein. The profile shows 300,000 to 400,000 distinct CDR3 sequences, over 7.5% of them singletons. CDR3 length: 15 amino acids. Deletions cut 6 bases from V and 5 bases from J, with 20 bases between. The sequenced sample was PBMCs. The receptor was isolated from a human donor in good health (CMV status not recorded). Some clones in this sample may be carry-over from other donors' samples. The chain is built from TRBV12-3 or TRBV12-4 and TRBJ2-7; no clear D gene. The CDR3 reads CASSTRAWVRHEQYF. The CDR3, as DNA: TGTGCCAGCAGCACACGGGCGTGGGTGAGGCACGAGCAGTACTTC.